The entry below describes one T cell receptor (beta chain). The sample belongs to a study of PD-L1 blockade in urothelial cancer. Study at large: It was at 3 weeks (second dose) and 6 weeks after treatment start that blood was analyzed.

Germline-derived CDR1 and CDR2 are SNHLY and FYNNEI. The CDR3 loop spans 12 amino acids. Trimming took 7 bases from V and 7 from J, leaving 13 bases between them. Only in-frame clones appear in the TCRdb table, and some are missing; sequencing was by immunoSEQ multiplex PCR. The sample holds tens of thousands of clones, 77% seen once. The material was PBMCs, obtained around atezolizumab (anti-PD-L1) treatment. This receptor was taken from a man between 65 and 85 years old with urothelial cancer. This chain links TRBV2 with TRBJ1-2; D is undetermined. CDR3 nucleotides: TGTGCCAGCATGACTGAGGGTGGTGGCTACACCTTC. The encoded protein is CASMTEGGGYTF.